The 23 T cell receptor beta chains reported below all come from one sample, sequenced in a study of shared clonotypes between healthy human individuals. Measured with immunoSEQ multiplex PCR; TCRdb has only the in-frame clones, and not every one. The table has hundreds of thousands of clones, approximately 96% seen once; the top ten hold around 0.1%. CD45RO-negative cells were positively selected for CCR7, leaving out terminally differentiated effector memory CD45RA+ cells. The material sequenced was naive CD8+ T cells sorted from blood. The source is a woman under 40 in good health.

The rearrangement links TRBV19 to TRBJ2-5; TRBD1 might be the D (6 bases). The end of the DNA is better explained by TRBJ2-7, so the J call may be wrong. CDR3 length: 16 residues. Germline V gives CDR1 LNHDA, CDR2 SQIVND (reference sequence). In nucleotides, the CDR3 is TGTGCCAGTAGTAGCCTATCCGGGACACAATACTACGAGCAGTACTTC. It yields the protein CASSSLSGTQYYEQYF.

The chain employs TRBV11-2 and TRBJ1-2; 7 bases are a match to TRBD1. The V and J ends lost 4 bases and 4 bases, in that order; junction bases with no gene match: 9. Germline lookup yields CDR1 SGHAT and CDR2 FQNNGV. CDR3 length: 15 residues. The CDR3 sequence: CASSSGQEWLYGYTF. CDR3 sequence (DNA): TGTGCCAGCAGCTCCGGACAGGAGTGGCTCTATGGCTACACCTTC.

The genes are TRBV13 and TRBJ2-1; 16 positions match TRBD2. Germline V gives CDR1 PRHDT, CDR2 FYEKMQ (reference sequence). The CDR3 totals 18 residues. The V segment lost 5 bases and the J segment 7 bases; nucleotides outside the gene matches: 11. The CDR3 protein is CASSQGLAGGDPWNEQFF. The CDR3 coding sequence is TGTGCCAGCAGCCAGGGACTAGCGGGAGGGGACCCGTGGAATGAGCAGTTCTTC.

The chain has TRBV2 and TRBJ1-5; 9 bases align to TRBD1. The germline gives CDR1 SNHLY, CDR2 FYNNEI. V lost 6 bases, J lost 14 bases, and 5 bases stayed unmatched. The CDR3 runs to 11 residues. DNA of the CDR3: TGTGCCAGCAGCGGCGGACAGGGGAAGCATTTT. Its protein product is CASSGGQGKHF.

The chain links TRBV27 to TRBJ2-7; D may be TRBD2 (6 bases). Germline-derived CDR1 and CDR2 are MNHEY and SMNVEV (reference sequence). The V end lost 11 bases, the J end lost 3 bases, and 17 bases lay between the germline ends. This CDR3 spans 13 amino acids. DNA for the CDR3: TGTGCCTCCCAGGGAGGCACAGGCTACGAGCAGTACTTC. Amino acid sequence: CASQGGTGYEQYF.

This clone was observed a single time. This chain links TRBV9 with TRBJ2-7; D possibly corresponds to TRBD1 (6 bases). Germline V gene sequence: CDR1 SGDLS, CDR2 YYNGEE. Trimming took off 3 bases at V and 2 bases at J, with 9 bases between the two ends. The CDR3 is made up of 13 amino acids. CDR3 in DNA: TGTGCCAGCAGCGCTGGGACACCCTACGAGCAGTACTTC. Protein product: CASSAGTPYEQYF. The whole variable domain, filled in from reference TRBV9 and TRBJ2-7, reads DSGVTQTPKHLITATGQRVTLRCSPRSGDLSVYWYQQSLDQGLQFLIQYYNGEERAKGNILERFSAQQFPDLHSELNLSSLELGDSALYFCASSAGTPYEQYFGPGTRLTVT.

This clone is a singleton in its sample. The V and J genes are TRBV5-1 and TRBJ2-3; D remains ambiguous. CDR1 and CDR2 (germline): SGHRS, YFSETQ. CDR3 length: 17 residues. Trimming cost V 3 bases and J 4 bases, with 21 bases left between them. Here the CDR3 reads CASSSPSEINVADTQYF. The CDR3 coding sequence is TGCGCCAGCAGCTCTCCCTCGGAAATAAATGTAGCAGATACGCAGTATTTT.

This rearrangement joins TRBV2 to TRBJ2-5, with TRBD2 matching over 7 bases. V shed 6 bases and J 5 bases; nucleotides not matched to a gene: 6. The CDR3 runs 13 residues. Germline assignment: CDR1 SNHLY and CDR2 FYNNEI. The CDR3 is CASRLAWGETQYF. CDR3 nucleotide sequence: TGTGCCAGCAGACTAGCGTGGGGGGAGACCCAGTACTTC. Drawing the rest from reference TRBV2 and TRBJ2-5, the complete variable domain is EPEVTQTPSHQVTQMGQEVILRCVPISNHLYFYWYRQILGQKVEFLVSFYNNEISEKSEIFDDQFSVERPDGSNFTLKIRSTKLEDSAMYFCASRLAWGETQYFGPGTRLLVL.

This sequence joins TRBV23-1 and TRBJ2-5; TRBD1 might be the D (5 bases). Being an ORF, TRBV23-1 has a function that is uncertain. CDR3 length: 19 amino acids. Trimming took off 1 base at V and 5 bases at J, with 26 bases between the two ends. The CDR3 coding sequence is TGCGCCAGCAGTCAATGTACGAGTGCGGCAGTGGACATGAGGGAGACCCAGTACTTC. This translates into CASSQCTSAAVDMRETQYF.

This rearrangement joins TRBV6-5 to TRBJ2-3; no clear D. Germline V gene data show CDR1 as MNHEY and CDR2 as SVGAGI. This CDR3 has 15 amino acids. The germline V and J ends were trimmed by 4 bases and 0 bases, with 11 bases remaining between them. This chain's CDR3 is CASSSYGSSTDTQYF. As DNA, the CDR3 is TGTGCCAGCAGTTCATACGGCTCTAGCACAGATACGCAGTATTTT.

The V gene is TRBV6-6, the J gene TRBJ2-7, with D possibly being TRBD1 (6 bases). CDR1 and CDR2 (germline): MNHNY, SVGAGI (reference sequence). V lost 0 bases and J lost 1, with 10 bases in between. CDR3 length: 15 amino acids. The CDR3 region has the DNA TGTGCCAGCAGTTACTCGAACACAGGGTCCTACGAGCAGTACTTC. It codes for CASSYSNTGSYEQYF.

The chain carries TRBV28 and TRBJ2-7; 8 bases match TRBD1. Germline trimming cut 3 bases from V and 2 bases from J; bases unmatched to any gene: 12. Per germline, CDR1 MDHEN and CDR2 SYDVKM. The CDR3 is 17 amino acids. The CDR3 DNA sequence: TGTGCCAGCAGTTTCCAGCTCGGACAGGGTAGGGCCTACGAGCAGTACTTC. Translated, it gives CASSFQLGQGRAYEQYF.

V usage is TRBV2 and J usage is TRBJ1-2, with 9 bases matching TRBD1. J gave up 7 bases and V 1 base, and 7 bases lay outside the gene matches. In germline, CDR1 is SNHLY, CDR2 FYNNEI. The CDR3 totals 15 residues. CDR3 DNA: TGTGCCAGCAGTGAAGTGTACGGACAGGGGACTGGCTACACCTTC. Translating gives CASSEVYGQGTGYTF.

The J gene is TRBJ2-7, the V gene TRBV10-3, with 7 positions matching TRBD1. CDR3 length: 16 residues. Germline-derived CDR1 and CDR2 are ENHRY and SYGVKD. The J segment lost 0 bases and the V segment lost 6 bases, leaving 11 bases of the junction unmatched. CDR3 in DNA: TGTGCCATCAGGGCCGTACCGGGACAGCACTCCTACGAGCAGTACTTC. Protein product: CAIRAVPGQHSYEQYF.

This clone was detected once. This chain links TRBV28 with TRBJ1-5, with unresolved D. CDR1 MDHEN and CDR2 SYDVKM come from the germline V gene. The length of the CDR3 is 13 residues. Trimming removed 4 bases at V and 1 base at J, with 5 bases between. The CDR3 coding sequence is TGTGCCAGCAGTTCATGGAGCAATCAGCCCCAGCATTTT. This translates into CASSSWSNQPQHF.

The rearrangement uses TRBV10-2 and TRBJ2-3; TRBD2 matches 14 bases. V dropped 6 bases and J dropped 1; count of bases not matched to a gene: 6. The germline CDR1 and CDR2 sequences are WSHSY and SAAADI. This CDR3 comprises 17 residues. The DNA for the CDR3 is TGCGCCAGCAGGGGACTAGCGGGAGAACGCGGCACAGATACGCAGTATTTT. It translates to CASRGLAGERGTDTQYF.

DNA of the CDR3: TGTGCCAGCAGCTTAACCGGGAGCGCTTCGCACGAGCAGTACTTC. Its translation is CASSLTGSASHEQYF. The chain uses TRBV11-1 and TRBJ2-7, with D possibly matching TRBD2 (6 bases). Trimming removed 2 bases from V and 5 bases from J, with 16 bases in between. This CDR3 is 15 amino acids long. Per the germline V gene, CDR1 is SGHAT and CDR2 is FQDESV (reference sequence). The variable domain in full, completed from reference TRBV11-1 and TRBJ2-7, reads EAEVAQSPRYKITEKSQAVAFWCDPISGHATLYWYRQILGQGPELLVQFQDESVVDDSQLPKDRFSAERLKGVDSTLKIQPAELGDSAMYLCASSLTGSASHEQYFGPGTRLTVT.

V and J are TRBV2 and TRBJ2-1; D possibly corresponds to TRBD2 (6 bases). The CDR3 is 18 amino acids. Trimming stripped 5 bases from V and 6 bases from J, with 26 bases between. Germline-derived CDR1 and CDR2 are SNHLY and FYNNEI. CDR3 coding DNA: TGTGCCAGCAGTTCACCGGACGGGCTTGTAGGGAGGTCCAATGAGCAGTTCTTC. This gives the protein CASSSPDGLVGRSNEQFF.

This chain uses TRBV11-2 with TRBJ2-2; maybe TRBD2 (6 bases). V was clipped by 1 base and J by 6 bases, with 15 bases between them. The CDR3 has 16 amino acids. The germline CDR1 and CDR2 sequences are SGHAT and FQNNGV. CDR3 protein: CASSLAGGPASGELFF. Written as DNA, the CDR3 is TGTGCCAGCAGCTTAGCAGGAGGGCCGGCTTCCGGGGAGCTGTTTTTT.

The CDR3, as DNA: TGTGCCAGCAGCCCGATGGGTTCTGAAGCTTTCTTT. Protein product: CASSPMGSEAFF. This chain links TRBV13 with TRBJ1-1, with D unresolved. Trimming left V 5 bases short and J 6 bases short, with 10 bases between. In germline, CDR1 is PRHDT, CDR2 FYEKMQ (reference sequence). CDR3 length: 12 residues. Complete variable domain (other parts from reference TRBV13 and TRBJ1-1): AAGVIQSPRHLIKEKRETATLKCYPIPRHDTVYWYQQGPGQDPQFLISFYEKMQSDKGSIPDRFSAQQFSDYHSELNMSSLELGDSALYFCASSPMGSEAFFGQGTRLTVV.

This chain connects TRBV13 to TRBJ2-1; D unresolved. The germline V and J ends were trimmed by 2 bases and 0 bases, with 20 bases remaining between them. This CDR3 has 19 amino acids. Germline V lookup: CDR1 PRHDT, CDR2 FYEKMQ (reference sequence). The CDR3 DNA reads TGTGCCAGCAGCTTACTAATGGGGAAACCCTTGAGCTCCTACAATGAGCAGTTCTTC. Its translation: CASSLLMGKPLSSYNEQFF.

The chain employs TRBV27 and TRBJ2-7, with D tentatively TRBD1 or TRBD2 (5 bases each). CDR3 length equals 13 residues. The V gene's germline CDR1 is MNHEY and CDR2 SMNVEV (reference sequence). The germline V and J ends were trimmed by 5 bases and 9 bases, with 17 bases remaining between them. Written as DNA, the CDR3 is TGTGCCAGCAGTCTGTACCGGGACCCCGTGCAGTACTTC. Its protein is CASSLYRDPVQYF.

This chain links TRBV4-1 with TRBJ2-7; D possibly corresponds to TRBD2 (5 bases). V lost 1 base to trimming and J lost 2 bases, with 9 bases between them. Germline V gene lookup returns CDR1 MGHRA and CDR2 YSYEKL. The length of the CDR3 is 14 residues. In DNA, the CDR3 is TGCGCCAGCAGCCAAGCCCCCGGGACCTACGAGCAGTACTTC. Translation gives CASSQAPGTYEQYF.